A selection of T cell receptor beta chains follows, all from one sample in a study of blood T cells in healthy people across ages. MiXCR was run by TCRdb on the 5' RACE reads, yielding one entry per CDR3 protein. In the table there are hundreds of thousands of distinct CDR3 sequences, 58% of which are singletons. The sequenced material came from blood. These receptors all stem from a man in his 60s in good health. Both conserved end residues are part of each CDR3.

TRBV20-1,TRBJ2-5,CSARESTGRRETQYF
TRBV6-5,TRBJ1-1,CASSPPDTNTEAFF
TRBV6-8,TRBJ1-2,CASSSKTDFYGYTF
TRBV20-1,NA,CSASGTSGVFHEQYF
TRBV4-2,TRBJ1-2,CASSQDQARGANGGYTF
TRBV2,TRBJ2-7,CASSDRDSRVAAQYF
TRBV6-4,TRBJ1-1,CASSADMNTEAFF
TRBV25-1,TRBJ2-7,CASSEDGGHRTYEQYF
TRBV3-1,TRBJ1-4,CASSQDGTSNEKLFF
TRBV20-1,TRBJ2-1,CSARAFSRDNEQFF
TRBV4-2,NA,CASSQAGGTYEQYF
TRBV10-3,TRBJ2-7,CATQDRSSYEQYF
TRBV28,TRBJ2-2,CASSLPGGNTGELFF
TRBV27,TRBJ2-4,CASSPWTGAAKNIQYF
TRBV5-8,TRBJ2-3,CASQRGDTDTQYF
TRBV12-3/TRBV12-4,TRBJ2-1,CASNIGGPLNHEQFF
TRBV5-8,TRBJ2-3,CASSLGLAPEGSDTQYF
TRBV7-8,TRBJ1-1,CASSPRRRNTEAFF
TRBV5-1,TRBJ1-6,CASSDTGSGHNSPLHF
TRBV4-1,TRBJ1-6,CASSQDGGQGGSPLHF
TRBV20-1,TRBJ2-2,CSAFTGTANTGELFF
TRBV28,TRBJ2-5,CASQPGGQETQYF
TRBV9,TRBJ2-5,CASSQTYRGETQYF
TRBV5-1,TRBJ2-1,CASSLYDGGANEQFF
TRBV29-1,TRBJ2-7,CSVVTGSEQYF
TRBV7-9,TRBJ1-4,CASSLGGGEKLFF
TRBV7-9,TRBJ1-1,CASSLDDLNTEAFF
TRBV5-1,TRBJ2-1,CASSSPAPGNEQFF
TRBV28,TRBJ2-5,CASSFRGAFETQYF
TRBV10-3,TRBJ2-7,CAISDPAGTYEQYF
TRBV20-1,TRBJ2-3,CSARDSRTGSDTQYF
TRBV5-1,TRBJ2-1,CASSLGQDYNEQFF
TRBV21-1,TRBJ2-7,CASSKHRDRCTYEQYF
TRBV6-6,TRBJ2-7,CASSREIGSSYEQYF
TRBV4-1,NA,CASSRGTGVPYEQYF
TRBV5-1,TRBJ2-3,CASSLLASGTTDTQYF
TRBV6-2/TRBV6-3,TRBJ2-5,CASRKGTSGQETQYF
TRBV25-1,TRBJ1-5,CASSQWNNQPQHF
TRBV6-5,NA,CASSYSGTGLYEQYF
TRBV11-2,TRBJ1-6,CASSSTGNSPLHF
TRBV20-1,TRBJ2-4,CSARVGQGYIQYF
TRBV5-1,TRBJ1-4,CASSFTGTNEKLFF
TRBV5-1,TRBJ2-3,CASSGDQLGADTQYF
TRBV29-1,TRBJ2-1,CTGTSGGDYNEQFF
TRBV20-1,TRBJ1-2,CSPSTDQGYGYTF
TRBV7-2,TRBJ1-1,CASSLGHQNTEAFF
TRBV24-1,TRBJ2-2,CATSDSRWNTGELFF
TRBV24-1,TRBJ2-3,CATSEPPTDTQYF
TRBV20-1,TRBJ2-3,CSGARDIFTDTQYF
TRBV12-3/TRBV12-4,TRBJ2-4,CASRSRQDLAKNIQYF
TRBV6-1,TRBJ2-3,CASMPGSDTQYF
TRBV7-2,TRBJ2-3,CASSLQRADEKSGDTQYF
TRBV7-9,TRBJ2-3,CASTIGVGTDIPDTQYF
TRBV20-1,TRBJ2-7,CSARTTQGVYEQYF
TRBV20-1,TRBJ2-3,CSAGQGATDTQYF
TRBV7-2,TRBJ1-1,CASSVETGHGSEAFF
TRBV29-1,TRBJ2-3,CSVSLASGGGGDTQYF
TRBV6-2/TRBV6-3,TRBJ2-1,CASSPARDWDNEQFF
TRBV4-1,TRBJ2-3,CASSLFGTSGTDTQYF